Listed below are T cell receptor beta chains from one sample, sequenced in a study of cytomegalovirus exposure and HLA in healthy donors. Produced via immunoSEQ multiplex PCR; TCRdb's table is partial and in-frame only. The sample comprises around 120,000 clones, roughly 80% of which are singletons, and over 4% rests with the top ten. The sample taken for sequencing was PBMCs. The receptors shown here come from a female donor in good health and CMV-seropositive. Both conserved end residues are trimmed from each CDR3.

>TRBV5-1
ASSLGQGGTEAF
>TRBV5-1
ASSPGHLNGPYEQY
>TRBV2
ASSETGVSGELF
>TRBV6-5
ASSPITTGKYEQY
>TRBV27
ASSLKGHRGPYEQF
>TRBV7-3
ASSPRLAGPPDTEQF
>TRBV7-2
ASSLSSLNTEAF
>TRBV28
ASSLSWGQTFSGNTIY
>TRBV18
ASSTGLAGANVLT
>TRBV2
ASRWLGETGELF
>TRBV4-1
ASSRAGVYGTDTQY